One sample yielded the 11 T cell receptor beta chains listed below, sequenced in a study of blood T cell repertoires in COVID-19. Measured with immunoSEQ multiplex PCR; TCRdb has only the in-frame clones, and not every one. The sample contains about 150,000 clones, more than 85% of which appear only once. Specimen: peripheral blood. The receptors originated from a man aged 45-65 years with acute or convalescent COVID-19.

This clone is a singleton in its sample. This chain connects TRBV7-9 to TRBJ2-3, with TRBD1 matching over 11 bases. The CDR3 extends over 17 amino acids. With 3 bases clipped from V and 2 bases from J, the junction kept 7 bases outside the gene matches. Germline V CDR1 and CDR2: SEHNR, FQNEAQ (reference sequence). The CDR3 nucleotides read TGTGCCAGCAGCTTCTCCGGGACAGGGGGTCTCACAGATACGCAGTATTTT. Protein: CASSFSGTGGLTDTQYF.

The CDR3 sequence is CASSSVPGLAGGPVYNEQFF. The CDR3 coding sequence is TGTGCCAGCAGCTCGGTTCCGGGACTAGCGGGGGGGCCGGTCTACAATGAGCAGTTCTTC. This rearrangement joins TRBV13 to TRBJ2-1; 16 nucleotides line up with TRBD2. J lost 3 bases, V lost 4 bases, and 12 bases had no gene match. CDR1 is PRHDT and CDR2 is FYEKMQ in the germline V gene (reference sequence). The CDR3 covers 20 residues.

This sequence joins TRBV5-1 and TRBJ2-3, with D unresolved. The CDR3 is made up of 12 amino acids. Trimming stripped 4 bases from V and 2 bases from J, with 5 bases between. From germline, CDR1 is SGHRS and CDR2 YFSETQ. The CDR3 sequence: CASSVYTDTQYF. The CDR3 nucleotides are TGCGCCAGCAGCGTATACACAGATACGCAGTATTTT.

The chain carries TRBV30 and TRBJ2-1; TRBD2 aligns across 13 bases. The CDR3 consists of 14 residues. Germline lookup yields CDR1 GTSNPN and CDR2 SVGIG (reference sequence). Trimming cost V 8 bases and J 7 bases; bases outside gene matches: 8. CDR3 residues: CARKLAGGQNEQFF. CDR3 bases: TGTGCCCGGAAACTAGCGGGAGGGCAAAATGAGCAGTTCTTC.

Note on this clone: Different DNA sequences within this sample yield the same CDR3. V is TRBV28 and J is TRBJ1-6, with 7 positions matching TRBD1. V dropped 6 bases and J dropped 6; count of bases not matched to a gene: 5. Germline CDR1 is MDHEN and CDR2 is SYDVKM. The CDR3 runs to 14 residues. The CDR3 here is CASSYRGLNSPLHF. CDR3 coding DNA: TGTGCCAGCAGCTACAGGGGTCTTAATTCACCCCTCCACTTT. Full variable domain (rest looked up from reference TRBV28 and TRBJ1-6): DVKVTQSSRYLVKRTGEKVFLECVQDMDHENMFWYRQDPGLGLRLIYFSYDVKMKEKGDIPEGYSVSREKKERFSLILESASTNQTSMYLCASSYRGLNSPLHFGNGTRLTVT.

The chain joins TRBV18 to TRBJ2-7; weak D call: TRBD2 (5 bases). Germline V gene sequence: CDR1 KGHSH, CDR2 LQKENI. The CDR3 is made up of 14 amino acids. The ends were cut back, 0 bases at V and 11 bases at J, with 17 bases in the middle. The chain's CDR3 is CASSPPQRGELKYV. The CDR3 region has the DNA TGTGCCAGCTCACCACCCCAACGGGGTGAATTGAAGTACGTC.

The V and J genes are TRBV28 and TRBJ2-5; tentative D call: TRBD1 (5 bases). This CDR3 has 14 residues. Trimming took off 6 bases at V and 5 bases at J, with 16 bases between the two ends. The germline CDR1 and CDR2 sequences are MDHEN and SYDVKM. The CDR3 DNA follows: TGTGCCAGCAGATTTCACAGGAGTGGGGAGACCCAGTACTTC. This sequence encodes CASRFHRSGETQYF. The full variable domain, its missing parts supplied by reference TRBV28 and TRBJ2-5, is DVKVTQSSRYLVKRTGEKVFLECVQDMDHENMFWYRQDPGLGLRLIYFSYDVKMKEKGDIPEGYSVSREKKERFSLILESASTNQTSMYLCASRFHRSGETQYFGPGTRLLVL.

The rearrangement joins TRBV10-3 to TRBJ1-4; no clear D gene. V was trimmed by 3 bases and J by 8 bases, leaving 10 bases between them. Germline lookup yields CDR1 ENHRY and CDR2 SYGVKD. The CDR3 loop spans 13 amino acids. CDR3 nucleotides: TGTGCCATCAGTGAATGGGGAGGGGAAAAACTGTTTTTT. Its protein product is CAISEWGGEKLFF.

The chain links TRBV5-1 to TRBJ2-7, with a weak D call TRBD1 (7 bases). Germline CDR1 reads SGHRS; CDR2 reads YFSETQ. The CDR3 is 16 amino acids. Trimming shortened V by 4 bases and J by 4 bases, and 21 bases separated the two germline ends. CDR3 sequence: CASSPAGRGQSYEQYF. The DNA for the CDR3 is TGCGCCAGCAGCCCCGCGGGACGGGGACAGAGTTACGAGCAGTACTTC. Supplemented by reference TRBV5-1 and TRBJ2-7, the full variable domain reads KAGVTQTPRYLIKTRGQQVTLSCSPISGHRSVSWYQQTPGQGLQFLFEYFSETQRNKGNFPGRFSGRQFSNSRSEMNVSTLELGDSALYLCASSPAGRGQSYEQYFGPGTRLTVT.

This chain connects TRBV11-2 to TRBJ2-2, with D tentatively TRBD1 (5 bases). Trimming took 5 bases from V and 4 from J, leaving 14 bases between them. This CDR3 is 15 amino acids long. Germline loops: CDR1 SGHAT, CDR2 FQNNGV. CDR3 sequence reads: CASSPRQTGTGELFF. The CDR3 nucleotides read TGTGCCAGCAGCCCCCGACAGACGGGCACCGGGGAGCTGTTTTTT.

This clone was picked up one time. The V call is TRBV11-2, the J call TRBJ2-5; 8 bases are a match to TRBD2. The CDR3 is 17 residues long. Per germline, CDR1 SGHAT and CDR2 FQNNGV. J was trimmed by 5 bases and V by 1 base; bases with no gene match: 12. CDR3 residues: CASSLARRTSYWETQYF. CDR3 DNA: TGTGCCAGCAGCTTAGCCCGGAGGACTAGCTATTGGGAGACCCAGTACTTC.